The 25 T cell receptor beta chains below all came from one sample that was sequenced in a study of T cell clonotyping in hematopoietic cell transplantation. Generated by immunoSEQ multiplex PCR, the TCRdb table keeps only in-frame clones and is missing some. Of roughly 50,000 clones in the sample, under 90% were seen once. Stated time point: recipient sample about 28 days before transplant, after cytoreduction. Specimen: peripheral blood mononuclear cells, collected before stem cell transplant. Receptors were obtained from a man aged 55 to 70 with biphenotypic leukemia. Some clones in this sample may be carry-over from other donors' samples.

V is TRBV9 and J is TRBJ1-2, with D possibly being TRBD1 (6 bases). This CDR3 has 13 residues. V lost 3 bases, J lost 7 bases, and 13 bases lay in between. CDR1 and CDR2 from the germline V gene are SGDLS and YYNGEE. The CDR3: CASSAINRVGYTF. Here the CDR3 DNA reads TGTGCCAGCAGCGCTATTAACAGGGTTGGCTACACCTTC.

This chain joins TRBV5-4 and TRBJ2-5, with TRBD2 matching over 7 bases. Losses at the gene ends were 2 bases for V and 4 bases for J; bases not matched to a gene: 8. Germline CDR1 SGHNT, CDR2 YYREEE (reference sequence). The CDR3 sequence is 15 residues long. CDR3 in DNA: TGTGCCAGCAGCTTTACCGGGAGGAGGGTAGAGACCCAGTACTTC. It encodes CASSFTGRRVETQYF.

This sequence joins TRBV28 and TRBJ1-2, with unresolved D. The CDR3 has 15 amino acids. V dropped 7 bases and J dropped 4 bases, with 19 bases sitting between them. Germline values: CDR1 MDHEN, CDR2 SYDVKM. CDR3 in amino acids: CASKPLRWRGYGYTF. The DNA of the CDR3 is TGTGCCAGCAAGCCACTCCGATGGCGGGGCTATGGCTACACCTTC.

The chain uses TRBV29-1 and TRBJ1-1; D is unclear. V lost 7 bases, J lost 6 bases, and 15 bases lay in between. Germline values: CDR1 SQVTM, CDR2 ANQGSEA. The CDR3 has 12 residues. CDR3 region: CSAQASGPEAFF. In nucleotides, the CDR3 is TGCAGCGCCCAGGCAAGTGGGCCTGAAGCTTTCTTT. Full variable domain (remainder filled in from reference TRBV29-1 and TRBJ1-1): SAVISQKPSRDICQRGTSLTIQCQVDSQVTMMFWYRQQPGQSLTLIATANQGSEATYESGFVIDKFPISRPNLTFSTLTVSNMSPEDSSIYLCSAQASGPEAFFGQGTRLTVV.

A few counts support this clone. At one boundary the junction diverges from the germline segment, which might be a read error. V gene TRBV11-2 combines with J gene TRBJ1-4; D call uncertain. CDR3 length: 14 amino acids. Germline loops: CDR1 SGHAT, CDR2 FQNNGV. This CDR3 is CASSLYPDNEKLFF. The CDR3 bases are TGTGCCAGCAGCTTATACCCGGATAATGAGAAACTGTTTTTT.

V gene TRBV9 combines with J gene TRBJ2-7; the D gene is possibly TRBD1 (5 bases). V was cut by 0 bases and J by 2 bases, with 12 bases left in between. CDR1 is SGDLS, CDR2 YYNGEE, per germline. The CDR3 contains 15 residues. The CDR3 DNA reads TGTGCCAGCAGCGTAGAAGACAGCCCAACCTACGAGCAGTACTTC. Residues: CASSVEDSPTYEQYF.

This chain uses TRBV11-3 with TRBJ2-3; possibly TRBD2 for D (6 bases). V was cut by 2 bases and J by 0 bases, with 12 bases left in between. CDR3 length: 16 amino acids. Per germline, CDR1 SGHNT and CDR2 YENEEA. CDR3 amino acids: CASSLTGTGSTDTQYF. DNA of the CDR3: TGTGCCAGCAGCTTAACCGGGACTGGGAGCACAGATACGCAGTATTTT.

The rearrangement links TRBV9 to TRBJ2-2; TRBD2 matches 9 bases. The CDR3 covers 16 residues. The V and J ends lost 0 bases and 1 base, in that order; junction bases with no gene match: 1. Germline CDR1 SGDLS, CDR2 YYNGEE. This chain's CDR3 is CASSVGLAENTGELFF. The CDR3 DNA sequence: TGTGCCAGCAGCGTAGGACTAGCGGAGAACACCGGGGAGCTGTTTTTT. The full variable domain, its missing parts supplied by reference TRBV9 and TRBJ2-2, is DSGVTQTPKHLITATGQRVTLRCSPRSGDLSVYWYQQSLDQGLQFLIQYYNGEERAKGNILERFSAQQFPDLHSELNLSSLELGDSALYFCASSVGLAENTGELFFGEGSRLTVL.

The chain joins TRBV4-3 to TRBJ2-5; D unclear. The CDR3 loop spans 13 amino acids. Germline CDR1 is LGHNA and CDR2 is YSLEER. Trimming shortened V by 1 base and J by 0 bases, and 3 bases separated the two germline ends. DNA for the CDR3: TGCGCCAGCAGCCAAGGACACCAAGAGACCCAGTACTTC. Translated, it gives CASSQGHQETQYF.

V usage is TRBV11-2 and J usage is TRBJ1-4, with TRBD1 as a possible D gene (5 bases). The CDR3 consists of 14 residues. V was shortened by 5 bases and J by 4 bases, with 11 bases between the two germline ends. Germline CDR1 reads SGHAT; CDR2 reads FQNNGV. The DNA for the CDR3 is TGTGCCAGCAGCCCAGGGCTCTATAATGAAAAACTGTTTTTT. It translates to CASSPGLYNEKLFF.

The rearrangement joins TRBV2 to TRBJ2-5; 8 nucleotides line up with TRBD1. Germline V lookup: CDR1 SNHLY, CDR2 FYNNEI. V was clipped by 0 bases and J by 2 bases; unmatched bases: 2. The CDR3 extends over 15 amino acids. CDR3 amino acids: CASSEAGTGQETQYF. As DNA, the CDR3 is TGTGCCAGCAGTGAAGCCGGGACAGGACAAGAGACCCAGTACTTC.

The chain has TRBV28 and TRBJ1-1; D may be TRBD1 (6 bases). The germline V and J ends were trimmed by 6 bases and 6 bases, with 11 bases remaining between them. The CDR3 is 12 amino acids. Germline V gene sequence: CDR1 MDHEN, CDR2 SYDVKM. In DNA, the CDR3 is TGTGCCAGCAGAGCGGACAGATCTGAAGCTTTCTTT. It codes for CASRADRSEAFF.

This sequence joins TRBV28 and TRBJ1-4; 11 nucleotides align to TRBD1. V lost 2 bases, J lost 6 bases, and 2 bases stayed unmatched. The CDR3 runs to 15 residues. CDR1 and CDR2 (germline): MDHEN, SYDVKM. CDR3 protein: CASSLRGQGDEKLFF. CDR3 bases: TGTGCCAGCAGTTTACGGGGACAGGGGGATGAAAAACTGTTTTTT.

The CDR3 protein is CASSDGTQLYNEQFF. The CDR3 nucleotides are TGTGCCAGCAGCGACGGGACTCAACTATACAATGAGCAGTTCTTC. This rearrangement joins TRBV7-2 to TRBJ2-1, with D possibly being TRBD2 (6 bases). CDR1 and CDR2 from the germline V gene are SGHTA and FQGNSA. The CDR3 has 15 amino acids. The germline V and J ends were trimmed by 5 bases and 4 bases, with 15 bases remaining between them.

The V and J genes are TRBV6-1 and TRBJ2-7, with 9 nucleotides matching TRBD1. Germline values: CDR1 MNHNS, CDR2 SASEGT. CDR3 size: 14 residues. J lost 3 bases, V lost 6 bases, and 6 bases had no gene match. The CDR3 bases are TGTGCCAGCAGGCACCGGGACAGGGTCTACGAGCAGTACTTC. It codes for CASRHRDRVYEQYF.

The rearrangement uses TRBV5-6 and TRBJ2-3; the D is unclear. V lost 4 bases and J 0 bases, leaving 3 bases between the germline ends. Germline CDR1 SGHDT, CDR2 YYEEEE. The CDR3 is made up of 12 amino acids. The CDR3 DNA is TGTGCCAGCAGCCCCAGCACAGATACGCAGTATTTT. This translates into CASSPSTDTQYF.

The chain has TRBV7-3 and TRBJ2-2, with D uncertain. The CDR3 is 12 amino acids. Germline CDR1 reads SGHTA; CDR2 reads FQGTGA. V was trimmed by 6 bases and J by 2 bases, leaving 4 bases between them. The CDR3 sequence is CASSPNTGELFF. Here the CDR3 DNA reads TGTGCCAGCAGTCCAAACACCGGGGAGCTGTTTTTT. The complete variable domain, with remaining parts taken from reference TRBV7-3 and TRBJ2-2, reads GAGVSQTPSNKVTEKGKYVELRCDPISGHTALYWYRQSLGQGPEFLIYFQGTGAADDSGLPNDRFFAVRPEGSVSTLKIQRTERGDSAVYLCASSPNTGELFFGEGSRLTVL.

The chain is built from TRBV7-2 and TRBJ2-3; the D is unclear. Trimming shortened V by 1 base and J by 7 bases, and 9 bases separated the two germline ends. The CDR3 is 13 residues long. Germline CDR1 SGHTA, CDR2 FQGNSA. CDR3 nucleotide sequence: TGTGCCAGCAGCTTAGAGGCGAGGTATACGCAGTATTTT. It codes for CASSLEARYTQYF.

The V call is TRBV6-5, the J call TRBJ1-5; TRBD1 matches 7 bases. The V segment lost 6 bases and the J segment 7 bases; nucleotides outside the gene matches: 6. Germline CDR1 MNHEY, CDR2 SVGAGI. The CDR3 is 13 residues long. In DNA, the CDR3 is TGTGCCAGCAGAGCAGGGGGTTGGCAGCCCCAGCATTTT. Amino acid sequence: CASRAGGWQPQHF.

This clone was counted between two and nine times. This chain uses TRBV28 with TRBJ1-1; 10 nucleotides agree with TRBD1. Per germline, CDR1 MDHEN and CDR2 SYDVKM. Trimming cost V 5 bases and J 0 bases; bases outside gene matches: 9. The CDR3 extends over 17 amino acids. CDR3 bases: TGTGCCAGCAGTCCAGTGAAGGACAGGGGGATGAACACTGAAGCTTTCTTT. It yields the protein CASSPVKDRGMNTEAFF. Complete variable domain (other parts from reference TRBV28 and TRBJ1-1): DVKVTQSSRYLVKRTGEKVFLECVQDMDHENMFWYRQDPGLGLRLIYFSYDVKMKEKGDIPEGYSVSREKKERFSLILESASTNQTSMYLCASSPVKDRGMNTEAFFGQGTRLTVV.

This clone was counted between two and nine times. The CDR3 bases are TGTGCCAGCAGCCAAGATACTAGCTCCACAGATACGCAGTATTTT. This translates into CASSQDTSSTDTQYF. This sequence joins TRBV4-2 and TRBJ2-3, with a tentative D call TRBD2 (6 bases). Trimming shortened V by 0 bases and J by 2 bases, and 9 bases separated the two germline ends. Germline V lookup: CDR1 LGHNA, CDR2 YNFKEQ. The CDR3 contains 15 residues.

The rearrangement uses TRBV19 and TRBJ1-3; tentatively, D is TRBD1 (5 bases). Germline-derived CDR1 and CDR2 are LNHDA and SQIVND (reference sequence). This CDR3 spans 15 amino acids. The ends were cut back, 11 bases at V and 0 bases at J, with 17 bases in the middle. The CDR3 loop is CASRWDGSSGNTIYF. DNA for the CDR3: TGTGCCTCTCGATGGGACGGGAGCTCTGGAAACACCATATATTTT. The full variable domain, its missing parts supplied by reference TRBV19 and TRBJ1-3, is DGGITQSPKYLFRKEGQNVTLSCEQNLNHDAMYWYRQDPGQGLRLIYYSQIVNDFQKGDIAEGYSVSREKKESFPLTVTSAQKNPTAFYLCASRWDGSSGNTIYFGEGSWLTVV.

The J gene is TRBJ1-5, the V gene TRBV15; no definite D call. Germline values: CDR1 LNHNV, CDR2 YYDKDF (reference sequence). This CDR3 region has 13 residues. V dropped 0 bases and J dropped 5 bases, with 5 bases sitting between them. The CDR3 nucleotides read TGTGCCACCAGCAGAGACTTTGATCAGCCCCAGCATTTT. This codes for CATSRDFDQPQHF.

The chain recombines TRBV27 with TRBJ2-2; 8 bases map to TRBD1. Trimming removed 6 bases from V and 1 base from J; junction bases left unmatched: 4. The CDR3 runs 15 residues. Germline CDR1 MNHEY, CDR2 SMNVEV (reference sequence). Written as DNA, the CDR3 is TGTGCCAGCAGACCCGACAGGGGGAACACCGGGGAGCTGTTTTTT. Residues: CASRPDRGNTGELFF.

This chain uses TRBV28 with TRBJ2-2, with 11 bases that match TRBD2. With 6 bases clipped from V and 4 bases from J, the junction kept 7 bases outside the gene matches. Germline-derived CDR1 and CDR2 are MDHEN and SYDVKM. This CDR3 region has 16 residues. The CDR3 DNA reads as TGTGCCAGCAGACCGGGACTAGCGGAATTCACCGGGGAGCTGTTTTTT. Translating it yields CASRPGLAEFTGELFF.